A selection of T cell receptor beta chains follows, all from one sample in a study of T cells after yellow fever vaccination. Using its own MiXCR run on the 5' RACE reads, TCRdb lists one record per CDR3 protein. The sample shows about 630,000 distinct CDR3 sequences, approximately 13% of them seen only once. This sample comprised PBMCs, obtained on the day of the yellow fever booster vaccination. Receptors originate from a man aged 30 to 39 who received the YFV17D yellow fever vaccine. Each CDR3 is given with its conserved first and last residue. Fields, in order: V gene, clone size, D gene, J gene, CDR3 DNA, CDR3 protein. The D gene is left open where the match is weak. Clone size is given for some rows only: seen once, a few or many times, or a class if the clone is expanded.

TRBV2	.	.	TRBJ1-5	TGTGCCAGCACCCTGGGAGGGGCGGCCCAGCCCCAGCATTTT	CASTLGGAAQPQHF
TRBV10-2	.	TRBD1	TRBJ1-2	TGCGCCAGCAGTGCGGGACAGGGCTTTTATGGCTACACCTTC	CASSAGQGFYGYTF
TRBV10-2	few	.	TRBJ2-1	TGCGCCAGCAGTGCCAGGGTCGGAGGCTCCTACAATGAGCAGTTCTTC	CASSARVGGSYNEQFF
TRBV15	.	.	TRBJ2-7	TGTGCCACCAGCAGAGGGGTGAGCGACTCCTACGAGCAGTACTTC	CATSRGVSDSYEQYF
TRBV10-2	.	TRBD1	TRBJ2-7	TGCGCCAGCACTTTGGACAGGCCAGGCTTCAACGAGCAGTACTTC	CASTLDRPGFNEQYF
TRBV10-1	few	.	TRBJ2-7	TGCGCCAGCAGTCCGGGGCGAGGGGGCTACGAGCAGTACTTC	CASSPGRGGYEQYF
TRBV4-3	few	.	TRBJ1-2	TGCGCCAGCAGCCAAGGAGGAGGGGTAGACTATGGCTACACCTTC	CASSQGGGVDYGYTF
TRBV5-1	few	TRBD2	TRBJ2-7	TGCGCCAGCAGCTTGGAAGTGGCGGGAGTGGGCGAGCAGTACTTC	CASSLEVAGVGEQYF
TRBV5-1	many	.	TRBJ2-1	TGCGCCAGCAGCTTGGCCAGTGGGGGGTACAATGAGCAGTTCTTC	CASSLASGGYNEQFF
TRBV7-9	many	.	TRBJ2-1	TGTGCCAGCAGCGAGGACTACAATGAGCAGTTCTTC	CASSEDYNEQFF
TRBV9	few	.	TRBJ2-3	TGTGCCAGCAGCGGACACGGAGGCACAGATACGCAGTATTTT	CASSGHGGTDTQYF
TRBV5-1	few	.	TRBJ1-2	TGCGCCAGCAGCTTGGACACTTCTAACTATGGCTACACCTTC	CASSLDTSNYGYTF
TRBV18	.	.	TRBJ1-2	TGTGCCAGCTCACCACTGGATGGCGGCAGCTATGGCTACACCTTC	CASSPLDGGSYGYTF
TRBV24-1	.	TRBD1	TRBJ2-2	TGTGCCACCCAAAGACAGGGCGCCGGGGAGCTGTTTTTT	CATQRQGAGELFF
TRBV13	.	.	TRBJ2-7	TGTGCCAGCAGTCGGATTCTTGGGAAAAGAGGCGAGCAGTACTTC	CASSRILGKRGEQYF
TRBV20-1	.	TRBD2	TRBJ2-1	TGCAGTGCTAGGGGGCGGGAGACACCCTACAATGAGCAGTTCTTC	CSARGRETPYNEQFF
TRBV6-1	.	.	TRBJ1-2	TGTGCCAGCAGTGAAAGTCTTACCTATGGCTACACCTTC	CASSESLTYGYTF
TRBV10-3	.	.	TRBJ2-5	TGTGCCATCAGTGAGTCGATGTTGGGACGAGAGACCCAGTACTTC	CAISESMLGRETQYF
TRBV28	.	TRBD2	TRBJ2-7	TGTGCCAGCAGTTTTTTAGCGGGATACGAGCAGTACTTC	CASSFLAGYEQYF
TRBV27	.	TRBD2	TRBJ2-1	TGTGCCAGCAGTTTCATAGCGGGAGCGGGGTTTGGTGAGCAGTTCTTC	CASSFIAGAGFGEQFF
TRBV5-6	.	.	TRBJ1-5	TGTGCCAGCAGCTTGGCGAGGGGTCAGCCCCAGCATTTT	CASSLARGQPQHF
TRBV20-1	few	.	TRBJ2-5	TGCAGTGCTAGACCCCAGAGGGCCCGAGAGACCCAGTACTTC	CSARPQRARETQYF
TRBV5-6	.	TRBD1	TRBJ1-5	TGTGCCAGCAGCTTGGCCGGACAGGTGCCCCTCAAACGAAATCAGCCCCAGCATTTT	CASSLAGQVPLKRNQPQHF
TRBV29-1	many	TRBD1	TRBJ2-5	TGCAGCGTCGAGACAGGGGAAGAGACCCAGTACTTC	CSVETGEETQYF
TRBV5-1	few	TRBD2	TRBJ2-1	TGCGCCAGCAGCTTGGCTCCCCTAGCGGGAGGACCCAATGAGCAGTTCTTC	CASSLAPLAGGPNEQFF
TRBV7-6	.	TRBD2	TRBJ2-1	TGTGCCAGCAGCTCCCGTCGGGCGGGAGCAAGTGAGCAGTTCTTC	CASSSRRAGASEQFF
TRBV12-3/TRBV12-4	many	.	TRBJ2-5	TGTGCCAGCAGTTTTGGACAAGAGACCCAGTACTTC	CASSFGQETQYF
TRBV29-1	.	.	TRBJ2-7	TGCAGCGTGGCCCCAAGAGGGGGCTCCTACGAGCAGTACTTC	CSVAPRGGSYEQYF
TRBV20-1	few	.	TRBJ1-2	TGCAGTGCACTTACAGGAGGTGGCTACACCTTC	CSALTGGGYTF
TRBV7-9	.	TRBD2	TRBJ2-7	TGTGCCAGCAGCACCTGGAGGCTAGCGGGATCCCCCAACGAGCAGTACTTC	CASSTWRLAGSPNEQYF
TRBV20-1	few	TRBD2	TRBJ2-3	TGCAGTGCTGCTAGCGGAGATACGCAGTATTTT	CSAASGDTQYF
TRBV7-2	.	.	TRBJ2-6	TGTGCCAGCAGCCCAGACGGGACGGCAGGCGCCAACGTCCTGACTTTC	CASSPDGTAGANVLTF
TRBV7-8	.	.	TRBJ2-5	TGTGCCAGCAGCCCGAGAGTAGGATACCAAGAGACCCAGTACTTC	CASSPRVGYQETQYF
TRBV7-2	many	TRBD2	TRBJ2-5	TGTGCCAGCAGCCCAACTAGCGGGGGGGAGACCCAGTACTTC	CASSPTSGGETQYF
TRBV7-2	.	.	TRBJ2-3	TGTGCCAGCAGCGGGGTGGCTGGCCCGGATACGCAGTATTTT	CASSGVAGPDTQYF
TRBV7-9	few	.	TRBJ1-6	TGTGCCAGCAGCCAAAGGGGGGATTCACCCCTCCACTTT	CASSQRGDSPLHF
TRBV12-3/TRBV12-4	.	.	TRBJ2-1	TGTGCCAGCATCGGTACGTTGGGCGAGCAGTTCTTC	CASIGTLGEQFF
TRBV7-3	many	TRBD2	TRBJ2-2	TGTGCCAGCAGCAACCCCGGGACTAGCGGGAATACCGGGGAGCTGTTTTTT	CASSNPGTSGNTGELFF
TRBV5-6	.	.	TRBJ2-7	TGTGCCAGCAGCCCTCTGGGAGAGGCCCCCTACGAGCAGTACTTC	CASSPLGEAPYEQYF
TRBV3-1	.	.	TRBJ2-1	TGTGCCAGCAGTCCAGACGATTACAATGAGCAGTTCTTC	CASSPDDYNEQFF
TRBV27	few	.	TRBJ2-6	TGTGCCAGCAGGCCCTCTGGGGCCAACGTCCTGACTTTC	CASRPSGANVLTF
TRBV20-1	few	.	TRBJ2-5	TGCAGTGCTAGAAGATCAAGGGGCCAAGAGACCCAGTACTTC	CSARRSRGQETQYF
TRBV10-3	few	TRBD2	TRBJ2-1	TGTGCCATCAATCTAGCGGGAGGTCCCGCCTACAATGAGCAGTTCTTC	CAINLAGGPAYNEQFF
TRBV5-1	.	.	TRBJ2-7	TGCGCCAGCAGCTTGGCTTGGCAGGGGTTCGACGAGCAGTACTTC	CASSLAWQGFDEQYF
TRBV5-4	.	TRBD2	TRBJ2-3	TGTGCCAGCAGCTTTTCGGGGACTAGCGGCACAGATACGCAGTATTTT	CASSFSGTSGTDTQYF
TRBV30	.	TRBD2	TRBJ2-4	TGTGCCTGGAGTGTATTTCCGGGAGGGATCGCCAAAAACATTCAGTACTTC	CAWSVFPGGIAKNIQYF
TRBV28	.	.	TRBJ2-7	TGTGCCAGCAGTTCAAGTCTAGCCGGTAGGGAGCAGTACTTC	CASSSSLAGREQYF
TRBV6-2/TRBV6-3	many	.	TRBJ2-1	TGTGCCAGCAGAGAGCAAAGGGGGGGGACCAATGAGCAGTTCTTC	CASREQRGGTNEQFF
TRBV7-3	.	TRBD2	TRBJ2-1	TGTGCCAGCAGCCCCGGACCGGGAGGAGGTAATGAGCAGTTCTTC	CASSPGPGGGNEQFF
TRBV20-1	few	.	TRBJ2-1	TGCAGTGCCCCCCGGGCCCCTTCCTACAATGAGCAGTTCTTC	CSAPRAPSYNEQFF
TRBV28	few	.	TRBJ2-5	TGTGCCAGCAGTGTTCAGGGGAGGAAGACCCAGTACTTC	CASSVQGRKTQYF
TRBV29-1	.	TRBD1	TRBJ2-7	TGCAGCGTTTTAAACCACAGGGGAGCCTACGAGCAGTACTTC	CSVLNHRGAYEQYF
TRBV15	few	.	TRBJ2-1	TGTGCCACCAGCAGAGAACGAGGGCCCAATGAGCAGTTCTTC	CATSRERGPNEQFF
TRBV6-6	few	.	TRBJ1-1	TGTGCCAGCACGAGGTCCCTTGATGGTGAAGCTTTCTTT	CASTRSLDGEAFF
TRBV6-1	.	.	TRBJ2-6	TGTGCCAGCAGTGAAGCGCGACTGTCTGGGGCCAACGTCCTGACTTTC	CASSEARLSGANVLTF
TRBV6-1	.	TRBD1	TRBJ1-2	TGTGCCAGCACGCGTGGTACAGGGGGTAACTATGGCTACACCTTC	CASTRGTGGNYGYTF
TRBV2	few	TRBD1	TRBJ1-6	TGTGCCAAGACAGGGGGCGATTCACCCCTCCACTTT	CAKTGGDSPLHF
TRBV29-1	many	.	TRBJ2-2	TGCAGCGCCCGAAACACCGGGGAGCTGTTTTTT	CSARNTGELFF
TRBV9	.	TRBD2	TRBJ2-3	TGTGCCAGCAGCGTAGGGGTTGCGGGAGGGGCAGATACGCAGTATTTT	CASSVGVAGGADTQYF